This T cell receptor beta chain was captured by sequencing in a study of CD8+ T cells in alopecia areata. Overall study findings and caveats: Mice showed TCR sharing more clearly than patients did, possibly owing to HLA.

After isolation, RNA underwent reverse transcription to generate cDNA as the sequencing template. Libraries were prepared by immunoSEQ multiplex PCR; TCRdb keeps only in-frame clonotypes and omits some of them. This table holds 100,000 to 120,000 clones, 55% to 70% found once. Note on this clone: Its target is unknown.

The sequenced sample was NKG2D-low CD8+ T cells sorted from blood. The clonotype was recovered from a human donor with alopecia areata.

The CDR3 loop is CASSSEGVTGLLSYEQYF. The CDR3 bases are TGTGCCAGCAGTTCGGAGGGGGTAACAGGGCTCCTCTCCTACGAGCAGTACTTC. This chain connects TRBV28 to TRBJ2-7; the D call may be TRBD1 or TRBD2 (6 bases each). Germline CDR1 MDHEN, CDR2 SYDVKM. Trimming removed 4 bases at V and 0 bases at J, with 22 bases between. The CDR3 runs 18 residues.